A selection of T cell receptor beta chains follows, all from one sample in a study of blood T cell repertoires in COVID-19. Data came from immunoSEQ multiplex PCR; TCRdb stores just in-frame clones and leaves some out. This sample carries 150,000 to 250,000 clones, approximately 83% of them seen once, and the ten largest clones take 7.5%. Sequencing input: PBMCs or T cells enriched from blood (not recorded which). Receptor source: a man aged 35-49 years who had recovered from COVID-19. The CDR3 runs from the conserved cysteine through the conserved F or W. The order of the fields is V gene, CDR3 protein.

TRBV4-1,CASSQGGGLQGSSYNEQFF
TRBV28,CASTPLSSYEQYF
TRBV10-1,CASSDSGQSTDTQYF
TRBV6-5,CATTYGGSSYNEQFF
TRBV24-1,CATSDSHDQGTLGANVLTF
TRBV2,CASRRTGFGETQYF
TRBV7-8,CASSLASGRANEKLFF
TRBV6-2/TRBV6-3,CASSYYRQEFGYGYTF
TRBV19,CASNDRGNYGYTF
TRBV4-2,CASSPPTGTKYNEQFF
TRBV10-3,CAISAGTGSYEQYF
TRBV5-4,CASSLGHRDTSGYTF
TRBV5-1,CASSLVGLDRGGSNYNEQFF
TRBV10-3,CATGQGVGSYEQYF
TRBV6-5,CASQQPQETQYF
TRBV5-6,CASSSKMTGDTEAFF
TRBV10-1,CASSESIRGTEAFF
TRBV11-2,CASNGGFWNSPLHF
TRBV10-1,CASSDGEANTEAFF
TRBV5-1,CASSLYTAVNEKLFF
TRBV28,CASSTSWGLAGLAEQYF
TRBV7-6,CASSPEGYSGKLFF
TRBV9,CASSVRGVISGNTIYF
TRBV5-8,CASSRGQGAYGYTF
TRBV12-2,CASRAGLWRLLRREAFF
TRBV28,CASTRVVANEKLFF
TRBV7-3,CASGRDRGTEAFF
TRBV19,CASRGLSTDTQYF
TRBV28,CASSSDMAGNQPQHF
TRBV10-3,CAAGLGGMQETQYF
TRBV4-1,CASSLRDRQEAFF
TRBV4-2,CASSERQDNQPQHF
TRBV5-6,CATKGANYGYTF
TRBV5-1,CASSPPRTGGNEQFF
TRBV15,CATSRDRYTYNEQFF
TRBV5-1,CASSFEGALAKNIQYF
TRBV30,CAWSHPLGDRVIGYTF
TRBV10-3,CAISERTGDFGNTGELFF
TRBV2,CASSVNGPLHF
TRBV7-2,CASSLARTGGRNSPLHF
TRBV7-2,CASRLGGQIYGYTF
TRBV5-1,CASSYSGLAGGYTF
TRBV5-1,CASRTSVASNTGELFF
TRBV3-1/TRBV3-2,CASRGVPRDSEPYGYTF
TRBV5-4,CASSLAGINTGELFF